This T cell receptor beta chain was observed in a study of blood T cell repertoires in COVID-19 (dated by TCRdb to 2020 to 2021). The study in broad terms: Samples from collaborators originated in the United States, Italy and Spain and spanned both the acute and convalescent phases of COVID-19. A freely available public database, intended as a resource for researchers studying the immune response to SARS-CoV-2, is where the repertoires were released. Where HLA class I and class II types were available, the types were taken from metadata supplied by the sample provider, not from assay-based typing. Subjects who had been exposed to COVID-19, were actively infected with it, or had recovered from it provided the deeply sampled blood TCRbeta repertoires that made up the dataset. Sample metadata almost always included a de-identified subject ID, COVID-19 status, age in years and sex. The prospective study material was composed of cDNA or gDNA derived from T cells, B-cell-depleted T cells, or PBMCs. The samples were drawn from two sources: the first 160 participants of the ongoing ImmuneRACE study, and about 1,300 subjects contributed by 6 global collaborators. Study-wide findings and limitations: The quantity of clinical and demographic metadata differed by source and by participant and was supplied without curation.

To note about this clone: No antigen is known for it. No base quality values were provided; no much bigger clone lies one nucleotide off.

Clipping removes 0 bases from V and 2 bases from J, with 9 as the unmatched junction base count. The CDR3 covers 17 residues, taking in both the cysteine and the phenylalanine. Kept here is only the CDR3 DNA, which spans 51 bases and is read in frame from base 1. As encoded in the germline V gene (reference sequence), CDR1 is GTSNPN while CDR2 is SVGIG. TCRbeta CDR3 regions were amplified from genomic DNA by means of the immunoSEQ Assay, a bias-controlled multiplex PCR. The source study handled its data this way. Nucleated cell counts per sample were estimated from amplification of reference gene primers within the assay. Sequence reads were collapsed and filtered to measure the absolute abundance of every unique TCRbeta CDR3 rearrangement. For each sample, productive Simpson clonality was calculated as the square root of Simpson's diversity index across productive rearrangements. This is the immuneACCESS table as TCRdb keeps it, with only in-frame sequences that have V and J called. A part of the clones is gone; compared with another copy, unresolved V genes explain less than half, and the rest is unexplained. From that table come the V and J calls and clone size; the DNA was used to work out D and trimming. This sample comprises approximately 190,000 clones, 65% to 90% of them detected only once. The ten largest clones capture 5.5% to 7% of the sample.

Collaborating institutions collected whole blood in K2EDTA tubes following their own protocols. For TCRbeta analysis, collaborator samples were shipped as frozen whole blood, as isolated PBMCs, or as DNA extracted from either sample type. The sequencing input was peripheral blood. This TCR was sampled from an elderly man with acute or convalescent COVID-19. Rearrangement joined TRBV30 to TRBJ2-4; TRBD2 matches 8 bases in the middle. The CDR3 corresponds to CAWSVNPAGVPKNIQYF. The DNA sequence follows: TGTGCCTGGAGTGTAAACCCAGCGGGGGTTCCCAAAAACATTCAGTACTTC.